This record concerns one T cell receptor (beta chain) sequence. The antigen remains undetermined. The sample is drawn from a study of T cells after yellow fever vaccination. CDR1 and CDR2 from the germline V gene are LGHNA and YSLEER. The germline V and J ends were trimmed by 0 bases and 6 bases, with 20 bases remaining between them. The CDR3 covers 18 residues. Broader study findings: Weaker, the secondary response peaked sooner, at day 5 versus 15.

5'RACE template switching added a universal primer site and UMIs to TCR cDNA. TCRdb passed the 5' RACE reads through MiXCR, listing each CDR3 protein once. Seen here are about 350,000 distinct CDR3 sequences, 11% observed once, and the top ten hold more than 15%. This specimen consisted of PBMCs, obtained on the day of the first yellow fever vaccination. This clonotype was obtained from a man younger than 35 who received the YFV17D yellow fever vaccine. The chain employs TRBV4-3 and TRBJ1-4; no firm D call. The CDR3 nucleotides are TGCGCCAGCAGCCAAGATAAGCCTCTGCGGAGAGAGGATGAAAAACTGTTTTTT. Amino acids: CASSQDKPLRREDEKLFF.